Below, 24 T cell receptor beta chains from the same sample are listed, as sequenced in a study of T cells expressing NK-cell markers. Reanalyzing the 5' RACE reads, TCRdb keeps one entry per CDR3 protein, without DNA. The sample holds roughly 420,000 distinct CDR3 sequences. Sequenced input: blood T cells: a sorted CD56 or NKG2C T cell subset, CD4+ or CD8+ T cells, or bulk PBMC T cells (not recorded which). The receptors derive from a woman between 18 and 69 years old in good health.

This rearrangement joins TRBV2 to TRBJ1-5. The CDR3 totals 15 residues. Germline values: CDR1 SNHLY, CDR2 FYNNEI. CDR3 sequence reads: CASSESRGGNQPQHF.

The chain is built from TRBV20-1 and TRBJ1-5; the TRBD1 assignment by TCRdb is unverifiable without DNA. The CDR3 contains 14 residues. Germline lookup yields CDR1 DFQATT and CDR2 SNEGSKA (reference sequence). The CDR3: CSASQWQGYQPQHF.

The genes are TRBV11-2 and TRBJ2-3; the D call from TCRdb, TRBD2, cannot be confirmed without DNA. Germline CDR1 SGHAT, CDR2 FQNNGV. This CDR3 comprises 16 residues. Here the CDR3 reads CASSLATSGIIDTQYF.

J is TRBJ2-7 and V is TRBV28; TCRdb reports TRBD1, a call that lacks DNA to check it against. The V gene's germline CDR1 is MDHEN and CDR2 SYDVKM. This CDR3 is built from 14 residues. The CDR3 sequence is CASSLLQGWNEQYF.

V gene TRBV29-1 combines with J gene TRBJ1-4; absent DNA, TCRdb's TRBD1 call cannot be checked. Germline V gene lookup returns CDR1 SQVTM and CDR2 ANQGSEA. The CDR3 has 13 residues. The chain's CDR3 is CSVSGQFNEKLFF. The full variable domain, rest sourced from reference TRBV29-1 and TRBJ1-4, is SAVISQKPSRDICQRGTSLTIQCQVDSQVTMMFWYRQQPGQSLTLIATANQGSEATYESGFVIDKFPISRPNLTFSTLTVSNMSPEDSSIYLCSVSGQFNEKLFFGSGTQLSVL.

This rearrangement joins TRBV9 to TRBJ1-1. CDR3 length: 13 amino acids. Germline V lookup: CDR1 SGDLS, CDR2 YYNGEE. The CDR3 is CASTRRGEGEAFF.

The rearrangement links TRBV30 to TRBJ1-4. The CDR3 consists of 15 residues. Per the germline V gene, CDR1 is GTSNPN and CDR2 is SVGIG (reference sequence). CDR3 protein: CAWTERGGRNEKLFF. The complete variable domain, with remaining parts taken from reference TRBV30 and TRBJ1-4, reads SQTIHQWPATLVQPVGSPLSLECTVEGTSNPNLYWYRQAAGRGLQLLFYSVGIGQISSEVPQNLSASRPQDRQFILSSKKLLLSDSGFYLCAWTERGGRNEKLFFGSGTQLSVL.

CDR3 in amino acids: CASSQDLRERIAGELFF. This chain connects TRBV4-2 to TRBJ2-2; as DNA is missing, the TRBD2 call by TCRdb cannot be tested. There are 17 residues in the CDR3. The germline V gene has CDR1 LGHNA and CDR2 YNFKEQ.

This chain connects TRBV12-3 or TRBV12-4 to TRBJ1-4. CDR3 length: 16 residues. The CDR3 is CASSLERDTTNEKLFF.

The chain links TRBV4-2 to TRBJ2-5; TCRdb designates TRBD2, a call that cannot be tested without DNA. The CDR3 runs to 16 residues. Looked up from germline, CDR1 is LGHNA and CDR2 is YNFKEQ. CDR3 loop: CASSQEGTSGQETQYF.

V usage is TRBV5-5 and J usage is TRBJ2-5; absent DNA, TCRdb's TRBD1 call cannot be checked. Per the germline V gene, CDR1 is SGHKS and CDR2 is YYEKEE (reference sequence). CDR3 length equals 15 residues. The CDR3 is CASNHPSGGQETQYF.

CDR3 residues: CASSLSGGGVNTEAFF. The chain is built from TRBV18 and TRBJ1-1; TCRdb picks TRBD1, but there is no DNA to check that call. CDR3 length: 16 residues. The germline gives CDR1 KGHSH, CDR2 LQKENI.

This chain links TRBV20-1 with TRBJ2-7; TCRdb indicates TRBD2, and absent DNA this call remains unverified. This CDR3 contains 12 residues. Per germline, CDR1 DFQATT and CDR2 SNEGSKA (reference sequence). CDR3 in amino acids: CSVRREGYEQYF.

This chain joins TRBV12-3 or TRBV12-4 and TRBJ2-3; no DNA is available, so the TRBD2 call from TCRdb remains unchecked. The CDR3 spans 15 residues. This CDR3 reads CASSFFAGAPDTQYF.

The CDR3 reads CASSSGQGRELFF. The chain links TRBV11-2 to TRBJ1-4; TCRdb names TRBD1, which stays unverified in the absence of DNA. The germline CDR1 and CDR2 sequences are SGHAT and FQNNGV. CDR3 length: 13 amino acids. Variable domain in full (rest from reference TRBV11-2 and TRBJ1-4): EAGVAQSPRYKIIEKRQSVAFWCNPISGHATLYWYQQILGQGPKLLIQFQNNGVVDDSQLPKDRFSAERLKGVDSTLKIQPAKLEDSAVYLCASSSGQGRELFFGSGTQLSVL.

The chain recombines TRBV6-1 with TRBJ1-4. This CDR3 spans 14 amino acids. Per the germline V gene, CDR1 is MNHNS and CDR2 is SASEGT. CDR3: CASSFQATNEKLFF.

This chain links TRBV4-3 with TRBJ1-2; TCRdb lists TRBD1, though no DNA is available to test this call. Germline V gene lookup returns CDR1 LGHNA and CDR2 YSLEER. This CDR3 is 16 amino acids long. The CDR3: CASRKYVQGNKYGYTF.

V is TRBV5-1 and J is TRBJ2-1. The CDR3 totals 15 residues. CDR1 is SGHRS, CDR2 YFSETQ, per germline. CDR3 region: CASSPRPSSYNEQFF.

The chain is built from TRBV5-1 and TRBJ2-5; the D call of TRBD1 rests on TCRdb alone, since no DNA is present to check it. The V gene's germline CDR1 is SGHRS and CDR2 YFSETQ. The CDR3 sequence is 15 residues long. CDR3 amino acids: CASSLASDPGETQYF.

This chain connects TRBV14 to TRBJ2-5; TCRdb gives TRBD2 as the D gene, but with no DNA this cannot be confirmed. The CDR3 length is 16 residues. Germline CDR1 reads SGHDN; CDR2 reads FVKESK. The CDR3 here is CASSQDLGTRGETQYF.

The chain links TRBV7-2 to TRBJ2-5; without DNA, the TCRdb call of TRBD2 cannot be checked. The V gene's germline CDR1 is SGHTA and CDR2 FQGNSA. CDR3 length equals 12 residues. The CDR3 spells CASSLESLTQYF.

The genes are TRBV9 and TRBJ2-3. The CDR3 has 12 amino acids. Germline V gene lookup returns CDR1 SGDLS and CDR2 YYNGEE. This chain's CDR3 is CASSVGPDTQYF.

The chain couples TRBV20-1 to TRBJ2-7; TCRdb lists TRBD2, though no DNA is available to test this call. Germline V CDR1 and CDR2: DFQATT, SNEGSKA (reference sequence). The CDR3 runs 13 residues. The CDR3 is CSARMAGGTEQYF.

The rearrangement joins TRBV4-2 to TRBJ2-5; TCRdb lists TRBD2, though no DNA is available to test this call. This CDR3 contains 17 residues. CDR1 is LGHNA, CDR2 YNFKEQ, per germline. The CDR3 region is CASSQDLSGRSPETQYF.